The present TCR beta chain was sequenced within a study of cytotoxic CD8 clonotypes in ibrutinib-treated CLL. Background on the study: With a range of 6 to 36, the median treatment time before response samples were taken was over 9 months. Productive templates per sample averaged nearly 260,000; productive rearrangements, approximately 93,000. Study conclusions and caveats: Before falling back toward baseline at progression, clonality had risen at the time of ibrutinib response.

V lost 4 bases to trimming and J lost 12 bases; unmatched junction nucleotides: 7. The germline gives CDR1 SGHAT, CDR2 FQNNGV. This CDR3 is built from 15 residues. Sequencing was performed with immunoSEQ multiplex PCR; in TCRdb, only in-frame clones are kept and a portion is missing. The sample carries 200,000 to 250,000 clones, roughly 79% recorded once. About this clone itself: The antigen is not known.

Here the sequenced sample was PBMCs, taken after 12 months of ibrutinib treatment. The TCR sequence derives from a human donor with chronic lymphocytic leukemia. The V call is TRBV11-2, the J call TRBJ2-1, with 15 positions matching TRBD2. The CDR3 nucleotides read TGTGCCAGCAGCTCGGGACTAGCGGGGGGCTATCTGCAGTTCTTC. It is translated as CASSSGLAGGYLQFF.